The present TCR beta chain was sequenced within a study of CD8 T cells in Susac syndrome. Random hexamers primed reverse transcription of about 0.5 to 1 ug RNA. Each CDR3 protein is one row after TCRdb ran MiXCR on the immunoSEQ multiplex PCR reads. The sample shows about 300,000 distinct CDR3 sequences, 70% to 90% of them seen only once. Control patients had untreated stable or active relapsing-remitting multiple sclerosis by revised McDonald criteria. Study-wide results and caveats: The study conceded that its TCR sequencing and HLA analysis involved relatively few individuals.

Notes on this clonotype: What it recognizes is unknown.

With 0 bases removed from V and 6 bases from J, the gap between germline ends came to 14 bases. The CDR3 loop spans 14 amino acids. Germline V lookup: CDR1 GTSNPN, CDR2 SVGIG (reference sequence). The sequenced material came from CD8+ T cells from PBMCs. The chain uses TRBV30 and TRBJ1-2; D may be TRBD1 (5 bases). The sequence was collected from a human donor with multiple sclerosis. CDR3 region: CAWSVPRGSDGYTF. The DNA for the CDR3 is TGTGCCTGGAGTGTCCCTCGGGGGAGTGATGGCTACACCTTC.